These 28 T cell receptor beta chains were all obtained from the same sample, sequenced in a study of cytomegalovirus exposure and HLA in healthy donors. The PCR employed 60 Vbeta primers together with 13 Jbeta primers. Clones were sequenced by immunoSEQ multiplex PCR, and TCRdb holds only the in-frame ones, with some missing. Here the sample spans 95,000 to 150,000 clones, approximately 75% being singletons. The sequenced sample was PBMCs. The source is a man aged 40-55 years in good health and CMV-seronegative.

A note on this clone: The same CDR3 is also encoded by other DNA sequences in this sample. The chain recombines TRBV4-2 with TRBJ2-5; TRBD2 matches 9 bases. Germline V gene sequence: CDR1 LGHNA, CDR2 YNFKEQ. This CDR3 is 17 amino acids long. Trimming at V came to 3 bases and at J to 0 bases, leaving 8 bases not matched to a gene. Here the CDR3 reads CASSQGLASGDQETQYF. CDR3 nucleotides: TGTGCCAGCAGCCAGGGCCTGGCTAGCGGGGACCAAGAGACCCAGTACTTC.

The rearrangement joins TRBV28 to TRBJ2-7; D ambiguous. V was cut by 8 bases and J by 4 bases, with 6 bases left in between. Germline CDR1 reads MDHEN; CDR2 reads SYDVKM. The CDR3 loop spans 10 amino acids. The CDR3 region has the DNA TGTGCCAGCGGTTCTTACGAGCAGTACTTC. The encoded protein is CASGSYEQYF.

This sequence joins TRBV7-9 and TRBJ1-5, with D possibly matching TRBD1 (5 bases). CDR3 size: 14 residues. V was shortened by 2 bases and J by 4 bases, with 9 bases between the two germline ends. Per the germline V gene, CDR1 is SEHNR and CDR2 is FQNEAQ (reference sequence). In DNA form, the CDR3 reads TGTGCCAGCAGCTTATCGACAGCTAATCAGCCCCAGCATTTT. It yields the protein CASSLSTANQPQHF.

The chain employs TRBV7-9 and TRBJ1-1, with no clear D. Germline CDR1 SEHNR, CDR2 FQNEAQ (reference sequence). The V gene lost 2 bases and the J gene lost 0 bases, with 7 bases spanning the gap. The CDR3 has 14 amino acids. The DNA for the CDR3 is TGTGCCAGCAGCTTACTCGGGGTGAACACTGAAGCTTTCTTT. Its protein product is CASSLLGVNTEAFF.

J is TRBJ2-1 and V is TRBV19, with 8 bases matching TRBD2. The trim removed 1 base at V and 2 bases at J, leaving 7 bases unmatched. The length of the CDR3 is 17 residues. Germline-derived CDR1 and CDR2 are LNHDA and SQIVND (reference sequence). The CDR3 reads CASSIGRSSGPYNEQFF. For the CDR3, the DNA is TGTGCCAGTAGTATAGGTCGTTCTAGCGGGCCCTACAATGAGCAGTTCTTC.

The chain is built from TRBV30 and TRBJ1-4; 7 bases are shared with TRBD1. CDR1 is GTSNPN, CDR2 SVGIG, per germline (reference sequence). The V gene end was trimmed by 5 bases and the J gene end by 6 bases; junction bases not matched to a gene: 9. The CDR3 is made up of 14 amino acids. The CDR3 DNA reads TGTGCCTGGGAGAGACAGGGAGTTTATGAAAAACTGTTTTTT. This codes for CAWERQGVYEKLFF. The full variable domain, its missing parts supplied by reference TRBV30 and TRBJ1-4, is SQTIHQWPATLVQPVGSPLSLECTVEGTSNPNLYWYRQAAGRGLQLLFYSVGIGQISSEVPQNLSASRPQDRQFILSSKKLLLSDSGFYLCAWERQGVYEKLFFGSGTQLSVL.

CDR3 sequence reads: CASSLAQGGAGELFF. The CDR3 DNA reads as TGTGCCAGCAGCTTAGCGCAGGGGGGCGCCGGGGAGCTGTTTTTT. The chain has TRBV7-9 and TRBJ2-2, with D possibly matching TRBD1 (7 bases). V was shortened by 0 bases and J by 6 bases, with 11 bases between the two germline ends. Per the germline V gene, CDR1 is SEHNR and CDR2 is FQNEAQ (reference sequence). The CDR3 covers 15 residues. The whole variable domain, filled in from reference TRBV7-9 and TRBJ2-2, reads DTGVSQNPRHKITKRGQNVTFRCDPISEHNRLYWYRQTLGQGPEFLTYFQNEAQLEKSRLLSDRFSAERPKGSFSTLEIQRTEQGDSAMYLCASSLAQGGAGELFFGEGSRLTVL.

A word on this clone: An end of the junction differs from the germline gene, which may be a read error. This chain links TRBV11-2 with TRBJ2-4, with a weak D call TRBD2 (6 bases). This CDR3 contains 14 residues. Per the germline V gene, CDR1 is SGHAT and CDR2 is FQNNGV. CDR3 DNA sequence: TGTGCCAGCAGCTTAGGTGGGGGGTATAACAGTCAGTACTTC. Amino acids: CASSLGGGYNSQYF.

Details on this clone: A read error may produce the germline difference seen at one junction end. The gene calls are TRBV6-5 and TRBJ2-1; possibly TRBD2 for D (6 bases). This CDR3 is 15 amino acids long. Germline CDR1 MNHEY, CDR2 SVGAGI. The CDR3 spells CASSYLAGRPNGQFF. As DNA, the CDR3 is TGTGCCAGCAGTTACCTTGCGGGACGGCCCAATGGGCAGTTCTTC.

The CDR3, as DNA: TGCGCCAGCAGCCAATCCCCTAGCGGGAGTAGCACAGATACGCAGTATTTT. Translated, it gives CASSQSPSGSSTDTQYF. The chain recombines TRBV4-3 with TRBJ2-3, with 10 bases lining up with TRBD2. Germline V gene sequence: CDR1 LGHNA, CDR2 YSLEER. The CDR3 is made up of 17 amino acids. The trim removed 2 bases at V and 0 bases at J, leaving 5 bases unmatched.

The chain combines TRBV7-9 with TRBJ2-5, with TRBD2 identical over 9 bases. The CDR3 runs to 16 residues. CDR1 is SEHNR, CDR2 FQNEAQ, per germline (reference sequence). Germline trimming cut 4 bases from V and 5 bases from J; bases unmatched to any gene: 11. The CDR3 sequence: CASSSMIAGVLETQYF. CDR3 DNA: TGTGCCAGCAGCTCAATGATAGCGGGGGTATTGGAGACCCAGTACTTC.

The CDR3 protein is CASSQEGRGTDTQYF. CDR3 nucleotide sequence: TGTGCCAGCAGCCAAGAAGGGAGAGGCACAGATACGCAGTATTTT. The chain joins TRBV14 to TRBJ2-3, with D possibly TRBD2 on 5 matching bases. V was trimmed by 0 bases and J by 1 base, leaving 8 bases between them. This CDR3 contains 15 residues. The germline V gene encodes CDR1 SGHDN and CDR2 FVKESK.

This clone was seen a few times. V and J are TRBV25-1 and TRBJ1-3; D call uncertain. CDR1 is MGHDK and CDR2 is SYGVNS in the germline V gene. There are 14 residues in the CDR3. V lost 5 bases, J lost 0 bases, and 8 bases lay in between. The CDR3 DNA follows: TGTGCCAGCAGTCCTACGAGCTCTGGAAACACCATATATTTT. Translating gives CASSPTSSGNTIYF. The complete variable domain, with remaining parts taken from reference TRBV25-1 and TRBJ1-3, reads EADIYQTPRYLVIGTGKKITLECSQTMGHDKMYWYQQDPGMELHLIHYSYGVNSTEKGDLSSESTVSRIRTEHFPLTLESARPSHTSQYLCASSPTSSGNTIYFGEGSWLTVV.

This rearrangement joins TRBV19 to TRBJ2-7, with a possible D match to TRBD2 (5 bases). Germline V gives CDR1 LNHDA, CDR2 SQIVND (reference sequence). The V end was cut by 4 bases, the J end by 3 bases, with 13 bases between. The CDR3 loop spans 14 amino acids. The CDR3 DNA sequence: TGTGCCAGTAGTACCACCAGACTAAACTACGAGCAGTACTTC. Protein: CASSTTRLNYEQYF. The entire variable domain, with the rest obtained from reference TRBV19 and TRBJ2-7, is as follows: DGGITQSPKYLFRKEGQNVTLSCEQNLNHDAMYWYRQDPGQGLRLIYYSQIVNDFQKGDIAEGYSVSREKKESFPLTVTSAQKNPTAFYLCASSTTRLNYEQYFGPGTRLTVT.

The J gene is TRBJ2-3, the V gene TRBV11-1; 11 bases align to TRBD2. This CDR3 has 16 residues. V was pared by 5 bases and J by 4 bases, with 8 bases of the junction left unmatched. Germline CDR1 and CDR2: SGHAT and FQDESV (reference sequence). CDR3 DNA: TGTGCCAGCAGCCCCGGACTAGCGGGCGGTGCAGATACGCAGTATTTT. Protein: CASSPGLAGGADTQYF.

This clone was observed a few times. This chain uses TRBV19 with TRBJ2-2; the D gene is possibly TRBD1 (5 bases). Germline V gene lookup returns CDR1 LNHDA and CDR2 SQIVND (reference sequence). The V end lost 5 bases, the J end lost 0 bases, and 19 bases lay between the germline ends. The CDR3 consists of 18 residues. CDR3 DNA: TGTGCCAGTAGTCATACCCGGCCAGGGCTAACGAACACCGGGGAGCTGTTTTTT. Amino acids: CASSHTRPGLTNTGELFF.

The J gene is TRBJ2-3, the V gene TRBV27; D is uncertain. V lost 4 bases to trimming and J lost 4 bases, with 6 bases between them. The CDR3 spans 12 residues. CDR1 MNHEY and CDR2 SMNVEV come from the germline V gene (reference sequence). CDR3 nucleotide sequence: TGTGCCAGCAGTTCGCAGTCAGATACGCAGTATTTT. This gives the protein CASSSQSDTQYF.

The chain combines TRBV5-1 with TRBJ2-1; possible D gene TRBD2, 5 bases. The germline gives CDR1 SGHRS, CDR2 YFSETQ. The CDR3 is 16 amino acids. Trimming took off 4 bases at V and 3 bases at J, with 17 bases between the two ends. CDR3 region: CASSPRTATLYNEQFF. The CDR3 bases are TGCGCCAGCAGCCCCCGGACTGCAACCCTCTACAATGAGCAGTTCTTC.

The chain has TRBV11-2 and TRBJ1-2, with D tentatively TRBD1 (6 bases). CDR1 is SGHAT, CDR2 FQNNGV, per germline. The CDR3 sequence is 16 residues long. Trimming left V 1 base short and J 3 bases short, with 15 bases between. For the CDR3, the DNA is TGTGCCAGCAGCTTAGGGGTTGCGGGGGCGGACTATGGCTACACCTTC. It yields the protein CASSLGVAGADYGYTF.

The rearrangement uses TRBV6-5 and TRBJ1-2, with 7 bases identical to TRBD1. The germline CDR1 and CDR2 sequences are MNHEY and SVGAGI. This CDR3 spans 14 amino acids. The V segment lost 6 bases and the J segment 6 bases; nucleotides outside the gene matches: 10. CDR3 nucleotides: TGTGCCAGCAGGTCAGGGGGGACTTCTCATGGCTACACCTTC. This translates into CASRSGGTSHGYTF.

The V and J genes are TRBV5-1 and TRBJ2-2; 8 positions agree with TRBD2. The J segment lost 5 bases and the V segment lost 4 bases, leaving 7 bases of the junction unmatched. The CDR3 spans 15 residues. CDR1 and CDR2 from the germline V gene are SGHRS and YFSETQ. The CDR3 sequence is CASSISGGGTGELFF. The DNA of the CDR3 is TGCGCCAGCAGCATAAGCGGGGGAGGGACCGGGGAGCTGTTTTTT.

The V and J genes are TRBV30 and TRBJ1-1; D possibly corresponds to TRBD1 (6 bases). V lost 0 bases and J 10 bases, leaving 18 bases between the germline ends. CDR1 is GTSNPN and CDR2 is SVGIG in the germline V gene (reference sequence). The CDR3 consists of 14 residues. Written as DNA, the CDR3 is TGTGCCTGGAGTGTAGACCTTTACAGGGTCGGAGCTTTCTTT. Amino acid sequence: CAWSVDLYRVGAFF.

This clone occurred once. V is TRBV7-2 and J is TRBJ2-1, with 8 nucleotides matching TRBD2. V lost 5 bases to trimming and J lost 2 bases; unmatched junction nucleotides: 5. The CDR3 consists of 15 residues. Germline values: CDR1 SGHTA, CDR2 FQGNSA. CDR3 in DNA: TGTGCCAGCAGCCCCCAAGCGGGAGCCTACAATGAGCAGTTCTTC. Translation: CASSPQAGAYNEQFF.

V gene TRBV20-1 combines with J gene TRBJ2-7; D is possibly TRBD1 (6 bases). Trimming removed 4 bases from V and 4 bases from J, with 8 bases in between. The germline gives CDR1 DFQATT, CDR2 SNEGSKA (reference sequence). The CDR3 length is 11 residues. The CDR3 sequence: CSAKQGYEQYF. DNA for the CDR3: TGCAGTGCTAAACAGGGATACGAGCAGTACTTC.

The chain recombines TRBV5-5 with TRBJ2-7, with D unresolved. The CDR3 runs to 14 residues. Trimming shortened V by 4 bases and J by 0 bases, and 11 bases separated the two germline ends. Germline CDR1 SGHKS, CDR2 YYEKEE (reference sequence). This CDR3 is CASSQTYASYEQYF. CDR3 DNA sequence: TGTGCCAGCAGCCAAACATATGCCTCCTACGAGCAGTACTTC.

This clone was counted between two and nine times. The CDR3 reads CASSRQGQVAYEQYF. The CDR3, as DNA: TGTGCCAGCTCCAGACAAGGACAGGTGGCCTACGAGCAGTACTTC. The chain uses TRBV7-2 and TRBJ2-7; 7 bases map to TRBD1. The CDR3 loop spans 15 amino acids. The germline V gene has CDR1 SGHTA and CDR2 FQGNSA. Trimming took 8 bases from V and 2 from J; bases not matched to a gene: 12.

The chain is built from TRBV10-3 and TRBJ2-5, with 8 positions matching TRBD1. TRBJ2-7 matches the DNA end more closely, so the J call is doubtful. The CDR3 length is 14 residues. Germline-derived CDR1 and CDR2 are ENHRY and SYGVKD. The CDR3 protein is CAIRKGTGRYEQYF. In DNA, the CDR3 is TGTGCCATCAGGAAGGGGACAGGCCGCTACGAGCAGTACTTC.

In this sample, this clone turned up a few times. This specimen includes other DNA sequences encoding the same CDR3. V usage is TRBV7-2 and J usage is TRBJ2-3; 9 nucleotides align to TRBD2. The junction had 5 bases not matched to a gene; V was cut back by 1 base and J by 6 bases. Germline V gene sequence: CDR1 SGHTA, CDR2 FQGNSA. The CDR3 contains 15 residues. As DNA, the CDR3 is TGTGCCAGCAGCTTAGTAGCGGGGGCCGGGGATACGCAGTATTTT. Amino acid sequence: CASSLVAGAGDTQYF.